What follows are 30 T cell receptor beta chains derived from one specimen sequenced in a study of T-cell reconstitution after alpha-beta-depleted transplantation in children. It was with unique molecular identifiers that the TCRbeta library was prepared. Using its own MiXCR run on the PCR reads, TCRdb lists one record per CDR3 protein. Here the sample spans hundreds of thousands of distinct CDR3 sequences, approximately 15% being singletons. The starting material was PBMCs, mostly from graft donor cells, obtained 360 days after TCRalphabeta/CD19-depleted stem cell transplant. The receptors were gathered from a male patient between 2 and 10 years old who had a stem cell transplant for acute lymphoblastic leukemia, so the T cells may come from the graft donor.

This clonotype was detected only a few times. The chain combines TRBV27 with TRBJ1-5, with D perhaps TRBD1 (6 bases). From germline, CDR1 is MNHEY and CDR2 SMNVEV (reference sequence). This CDR3 spans 13 amino acids. Trimming shortened V by 6 bases and J by 5 bases, and 11 bases separated the two germline ends. The CDR3 DNA reads as TGTGCCAGCAGGAGGGACATACATCAGCCCCAGCATTTT. Amino acids: CASRRDIHQPQHF.

CDR3 sequence: CASARQSPLHF. The DNA of the CDR3 is TGTGCCAGCGCGAGACAATCACCCCTCCACTTT. This chain connects TRBV12-3 or TRBV12-4 to TRBJ1-6; D is ambiguous. The CDR3 covers 11 residues. V was pared by 8 bases and J by 10 bases, with 9 bases between.

This clonotype was counted a single time. Here the CDR3 omits its conserved ending phenylalanine or tryptophan, so a read error is the likely source. The V gene is TRBV12-3 or TRBV12-4, the J gene TRBJ1-1; TRBD1 might be the D (5 bases). The CDR3 totals 14 residues. The germline V and J ends were trimmed by 5 bases and 6 bases, with 16 bases remaining between them. CDR3 protein: CASSILTGRAEAFC. CDR3 nucleotide sequence: TGTGCCAGCAGTATACTGACTGGCAGGGCTGAAGCTTTCTGT.

The chain uses TRBV20-1 and TRBJ2-2; D may be TRBD1 (6 bases). Deletions cut 0 bases from V and 6 bases from J, with 11 bases between. Germline V CDR1 and CDR2: DFQATT, SNEGSKA (reference sequence). The CDR3 totals 14 residues. The CDR3 reads CSARDPAGAGELFF. Written as DNA, the CDR3 is TGCAGTGCTAGAGATCCGGCAGGGGCCGGGGAGCTGTTTTTT.

V gene TRBV7-7 combines with J gene TRBJ2-1; 9 bases are shared with TRBD2. The CDR3 runs 16 residues. V gave up 1 base and J gave up 7 bases; unmatched junction bases: 8. The germline V gene has CDR1 SSHAT and CDR2 FNYEAQ (reference sequence). The CDR3 DNA reads TGTGCCAGCAGCTTAGTGGCGGGGGGGCCGGAGAATGAGCAGTTCTTC. Translated: CASSLVAGGPENEQFF.

In its sample, this clonotype was seen a few times. V usage is TRBV5-1 and J usage is TRBJ1-2; D possibly corresponds to TRBD1 (5 bases). There are 14 residues in the CDR3. V was clipped by 1 base and J by 8 bases, with 15 bases between them. The germline CDR1 and CDR2 sequences are SGHRS and YFSETQ. CDR3 DNA: TGCGCCAGCAGCTTGAACTGGGCAGGGCCCGGCTACACCTTC. This gives the protein CASSLNWAGPGYTF.

This clonotype appeared once. The CDR3 sequence: CASSYKRGPLGDTQYF. Here the CDR3 DNA reads TGTGCCAGCAGTTACAAGCGGGGGCCGTTGGGCGATACGCAGTATTTT. The chain combines TRBV6-5 with TRBJ2-3, with TRBD2 matching over 8 bases. CDR1 is MNHEY and CDR2 is SVGAGI in the germline V gene. The CDR3 sequence is 16 residues long. Losses at the gene ends were 2 bases for V and 6 bases for J; bases not matched to a gene: 10.

In its sample, this clonotype was seen a few times. This chain joins TRBV24-1 and TRBJ2-1; 7 positions agree with TRBD2. The germline V gene has CDR1 KGHDR and CDR2 SFDVKD. V trimming: 9 bases; J trimming: 0 bases; junction bases outside the gene matches: 13. This CDR3 is built from 17 residues. The CDR3: CATSGGGEGISYNEQFF. CDR3 DNA: TGTGCCACCTCGGGGGGAGGGGAGGGTATCTCCTACAATGAGCAGTTCTTC.

The genes are TRBV3-1 and TRBJ2-1, with D uncertain. Deletions cut 0 bases from V and 4 bases from J, with 13 bases between. The CDR3 runs to 16 residues. Germline V gene data show CDR1 as LGHDT and CDR2 as YNNKEL (reference sequence). The CDR3 here is CASSQEEPTAYNEQFF. The CDR3 DNA reads TGTGCCAGCAGCCAAGAGGAACCCACAGCTTACAATGAGCAGTTCTTC.

This clonotype was picked up a small number of times. The chain uses TRBV6-5 and TRBJ1-2; no reliable D call. CDR1 MNHEY and CDR2 SVGAGI come from the germline V gene. This CDR3 is 14 amino acids long. V was shortened by 0 bases and J by 4 bases, with 9 bases between the two germline ends. The CDR3 protein is CASSYSAKFYGYTF. CDR3 bases: TGTGCCAGCAGTTACTCCGCAAAGTTCTATGGCTACACCTTC.

This clonotype was observed at least ten times. The V call is TRBV23-1, the J call TRBJ2-7; 7 bases line up with TRBD1. TRBV23-1 is given ORF status, its function remaining uncertain. The CDR3 has 15 amino acids. The V and J ends lost 8 bases and 1 base, in that order; junction bases with no gene match: 11. The CDR3 nucleotides read TGCGCCAGCTCACCATCCGGGACAGCTTCCTACGAGCAGTACTTC. It specifies CASSPSGTASYEQYF.

This clonotype was detected only a few times. The J gene is TRBJ2-7, the V gene TRBV29-1; D is unclear. The V end was cut by 2 bases, the J end by 0 bases, with 5 bases between. The CDR3 covers 12 residues. Germline lookup yields CDR1 SQVTM and CDR2 ANQGSEA. CDR3 nucleotide sequence: TGCAGCGTTGAAACAGTCTCCTACGAGCAGTACTTC. It codes for CSVETVSYEQYF.

This clonotype was counted a few times. The rearrangement uses TRBV7-2 and TRBJ2-7; the D gene is possibly TRBD1 (6 bases). The V gene lost 5 bases and the J gene lost 7 bases, with 18 bases spanning the gap. CDR1 and CDR2 (germline): SGHTA, FQGNSA. This CDR3 contains 14 residues. Here the CDR3 DNA reads TGTGCCAGCAGCGCACCAAACAGGGCCAGGGAGCAGTACTTC. Translation gives CASSAPNRAREQYF.

This clonotype was seen at least ten times. This chain links TRBV5-1 with TRBJ2-7; tentatively, D is TRBD2 (6 bases). V shed 6 bases and J shed 5 bases, with 18 bases lying between them. This CDR3 region has 14 residues. Germline CDR1 SGHRS, CDR2 YFSETQ. Written as DNA, the CDR3 is TGCGCCAGCAAGAAGTGGGGGGAACAGGACGAGCAGTACTTC. Translation: CASKKWGEQDEQYF. Drawing the rest from reference TRBV5-1 and TRBJ2-7, the complete variable domain is KAGVTQTPRYLIKTRGQQVTLSCSPISGHRSVSWYQQTPGQGLQFLFEYFSETQRNKGNFPGRFSGRQFSNSRSEMNVSTLELGDSALYLCASKKWGEQDEQYFGPGTRLTVT.

The V call is TRBV9, the J call TRBJ2-1; 7 bases match TRBD2. CDR1 is SGDLS and CDR2 is YYNGEE in the germline V gene. V was pared by 2 bases and J by 8 bases, with 10 bases of the junction left unmatched. The CDR3 spans 15 residues. In DNA form, the CDR3 reads TGTGCCAGCAGCGTGGGGGGGAGGTTCGTGGATGAGCAGTTCTTC. It yields the protein CASSVGGRFVDEQFF.

This clonotype occurred a few times. The V call is TRBV10-3, the J call TRBJ2-4, with D possibly matching TRBD1 (5 bases). Germline CDR1 reads ENHRY; CDR2 reads SYGVKD. Trimming stripped 3 bases from V and 7 bases from J, with 16 bases between. The CDR3 length is 15 residues. The CDR3 coding sequence is TGTGCCATCAGTGAAGGACATGCCATCGGGAACATTCAGTACTTC. This translates into CAISEGHAIGNIQYF.

The V call is TRBV12-3 or TRBV12-4, the J call TRBJ2-2; D is possibly TRBD1 (5 bases). The CDR3 extends over 14 amino acids. Between the trimmed V and J ends, which lost 7 bases and 4 bases, there was a span of 13 bases. The DNA of the CDR3 is TGTGCCAGCACCCTAAGTAGGGGCACCGGGGAGCTGTTTTTT. It translates to CASTLSRGTGELFF.

This chain connects TRBV6-2 or TRBV6-3 to TRBJ2-7; TRBD2 agrees at 9 bases. The CDR3 consists of 16 residues. The V gene's germline CDR1 is MNHEY and CDR2 SVGEGT. The V and J ends lost 3 bases and 6 bases, in that order; junction bases with no gene match: 12. The CDR3 DNA reads as TGTGCCAGCAGTTATCGCCTAGGCCTAGCGGGGACCGAGCAGTACTTC. The encoded protein is CASSYRLGLAGTEQYF.

The J gene is TRBJ1-1, the V gene TRBV12-3 or TRBV12-4, with TRBD1 as a possible D gene (5 bases). CDR3 size: 13 residues. V shed 6 bases and J shed 6 bases, with 14 bases lying between them. CDR3 nucleotide sequence: TGTGCCAGCAGCGGGGCGGCGGCAGCTGAAGCTTTCTTT. Translation: CASSGAAAAEAFF.

This clonotype has a handful of counts. V is TRBV29-1 and J is TRBJ1-5; D call uncertain. Germline loops: CDR1 SQVTM, CDR2 ANQGSEA. The CDR3 spans 13 residues. Trimming removed 8 bases from V and 2 bases from J, with 13 bases in between. The CDR3 DNA reads TGCAGCTTTCAGACCGGAGGCAATCAGCCCCAGCATTTT. This encodes CSFQTGGNQPQHF.

The CDR3 spells CASSLKGHEQYF. Here the CDR3 DNA reads TGTGCCAGCAGCTTAAAGGGCCACGAGCAGTACTTC. The chain links TRBV7-2 to TRBJ2-7; no clear D gene. CDR1 is SGHTA, CDR2 FQGNSA, per germline. The CDR3 spans 12 residues. Trimming removed 2 bases at V and 5 bases at J, with 7 bases between.

V and J are TRBV29-1 and TRBJ2-1, with 7 bases fitting TRBD1. CDR3 length equals 15 residues. In germline, CDR1 is SQVTM, CDR2 ANQGSEA. The V gene end was trimmed by 1 base and the J gene end by 8 bases; junction bases not matched to a gene: 11. In nucleotides, the CDR3 is TGCAGCGTTGAAGTGGGACAGCTCGACCCCGATGAGCAGTTCTTC. It codes for CSVEVGQLDPDEQFF.

This clonotype has a handful of counts. The chain carries TRBV20-1 and TRBJ2-1; a possible D gene is TRBD1 (5 bases). Germline lookup yields CDR1 DFQATT and CDR2 SNEGSKA (reference sequence). The CDR3 is 15 residues long. Between the trimmed V and J ends, which lost 5 bases and 0 bases, there was a span of 14 bases. The chain's CDR3 is CSAPDSPSSYNEQFF. In DNA form, the CDR3 reads TGCAGTGCTCCAGACAGCCCGAGCTCCTACAATGAGCAGTTCTTC.

V usage is TRBV12-3 or TRBV12-4 and J usage is TRBJ2-7; D gene ambiguous. V was clipped by 5 bases and J by 0 bases, with 8 bases between them. The CDR3 covers 13 residues. The CDR3 nucleotides read TGTGCCAGCAGTAGCAAGGGCTCCTACGAGCAGTACTTC. It specifies CASSSKGSYEQYF.

This clonotype has more than one count but fewer than ten. The V and J genes are TRBV12-3 or TRBV12-4 and TRBJ2-3, with D perhaps matching TRBD2 (6 bases). The CDR3 covers 17 residues. Trimming removed 3 bases from V and 4 bases from J, with 20 bases in between. In DNA form, the CDR3 reads TGTGCCAGCAGTTTTCTGCTCGGGGGTCGAACTGCAGATACGCAGTATTTT. Protein: CASSFLLGGRTADTQYF.

This clonotype has ten or more counts. The gene calls are TRBV9 and TRBJ2-5, with TRBD2 matching 7 bases. The CDR3 covers 15 residues. The trim removed 0 bases at V and 5 bases at J, leaving 7 bases unmatched. From germline, CDR1 is SGDLS and CDR2 YYNGEE. This CDR3 reads CASSVGGGARETQYF. The CDR3 DNA is TGTGCCAGCAGCGTAGGGGGGGGAGCCCGGGAGACCCAGTACTTC.

The rearrangement joins TRBV7-9 to TRBJ1-2, with unresolved D. Per the germline V gene, CDR1 is SEHNR and CDR2 is FQNEAQ (reference sequence). The CDR3 extends over 16 amino acids. Trimming removed 1 base at V and 1 base at J, with 13 bases between. The CDR3 DNA is TGTGCCAGCAGCTTAGATAGTCTCATCCTTAACTATGGCTACACCTTC. It specifies CASSLDSLILNYGYTF.

This chain links TRBV30 with TRBJ2-2; D is uncertain. In germline, CDR1 is GTSNPN, CDR2 SVGIG (reference sequence). The V and J ends lost 4 bases and 6 bases respectively, with 9 bases between them. This CDR3 region has 12 residues. CDR3: CAWTVISGELFF. The CDR3 DNA reads as TGTGCCTGGACGGTCATCTCCGGGGAGCTGTTTTTT.

The chain employs TRBV5-5 and TRBJ2-1, with 13 positions matching TRBD2. The CDR3 runs 18 residues. Germline CDR1 SGHKS, CDR2 YYEKEE (reference sequence). V lost 0 bases to trimming and J lost 4 bases; unmatched junction nucleotides: 7. This CDR3 reads CASSLGLAGGLGYNEQFF. The CDR3 nucleotides read TGTGCCAGCAGCTTGGGACTAGCGGGGGGCCTGGGGTACAATGAGCAGTTCTTC.

This clonotype was observed at least ten times. The chain links TRBV7-6 to TRBJ2-7; the match to TRBD1 covers 11 bases. V gave up 5 bases and J gave up 3 bases; unmatched junction bases: 6. This CDR3 region has 15 residues. Germline CDR1 is SGHVS and CDR2 is FNYEAQ. DNA for the CDR3: TGTGCCAGCAGCCTGGACAGGGGGCTTAGCTACGAGCAGTACTTC. Its protein is CASSLDRGLSYEQYF.